The clone carrying this T cell receptor beta chain was seen a handful of times. Its antigen is still unknown. These data are taken from a study of long-term antiretroviral therapy in people with HIV. Study-level results: CDR3 lengths in HIV samples spanned a narrower range than controls. Clones showing expansion before ART dominated the repertoire at all time points.

At survey level, the immunoSEQ assay was run in its v3.0 version. Assay used: immunoSEQ multiplex PCR; TCRdb lists only in-frame clones, some missing. The sample includes some 28,000 clones, 85% to 90% of them seen just once. Held in samples before DNA extraction were roughly 0.95-10 million cryopreserved PBMC. V was shortened by 1 base and J by 8 bases, with 6 bases between the two germline ends. The CDR3 extends over 12 amino acids. Germline V gives CDR1 LNHDA, CDR2 SQIVND (reference sequence). The sequence derives from a woman aged 18-29 years with HIV. The source was unsorted PBMCs, collected 0.5 years after starting antiretroviral therapy. V usage is TRBV19 and J usage is TRBJ2-1; the D is unclear. CDR3 bases: TGTGCCAGTAGTATAGCCGACGATGAGCAGTTCTTC. This codes for CASSIADDEQFF.